The present TCR beta chain was sequenced within a study of CD8 T cells in Susac syndrome. About 0.45 to 1 ug RNA was reverse transcribed with random hexamers. TCRdb redid the calling of the immunoSEQ multiplex PCR reads with MiXCR, one entry per CDR3 protein. Found here are around 170,000 distinct CDR3 sequences, under 97% of them singletons; the top ten hold 0.075% to 0.1%. The germline V gene has CDR1 DFQATT and CDR2 SNEGSKA (reference sequence). The J segment lost 4 bases and the V segment lost 1 base, leaving 10 bases of the junction unmatched. The CDR3 runs to 15 residues. This clonotype was recorded once. Recently defined diagnostic criteria for definite or probable disease were fulfilled by Susac syndrome patients. TEMRA cells were FACS-enriched and CD8+ and CD4+ T cells negatively isolated.

This sequence joins TRBV20-1 and TRBJ2-7; 7 bases fit TRBD1. Sequenced material: CD4+ T cells from PBMCs. This receptor was obtained from a human donor with Susac syndrome. The CDR3 DNA reads as TGCAGTGCTAGAGTCCCCTCAGGGGGATCTTACGAGCAGTACTTC. Translation: CSARVPSGGSYEQYF.